Sequencing of this TCR beta chain was carried out in a study of shared clonotypes between healthy human individuals. Some clones are missing from TCRdb's copy, which holds only in-frame ones; the method was immunoSEQ multiplex PCR. Among roughly 1,500,000 clones listed, around 98.5% were seen once. The CDR3 runs to 11 residues. V was clipped by 4 bases and J by 7 bases, with 6 bases between them. Looked up from germline, CDR1 is SGHRS and CDR2 is YFSETQ. The material sequenced was naive CD4+ T cells sorted from blood. Subset: CD45RA+ positively selected. The rearrangement uses TRBV5-1 and TRBJ2-1; no clear D. The source is a young man in good health. The CDR3 DNA reads TGCGCCAGCAGCGGCCTTAATGAGCAGTTCTTC. Residues: CASSGLNEQFF.